This T cell receptor (beta chain) was captured by sequencing in a study of blood T cell repertoires in COVID-19. Across the study: COVID-19 samples, acute and convalescent, were from the United States, Italy and Spain. T cells, B-cell-depleted T cells, or PBMCs supplied cDNA or gDNA.

Original processing methods: Amplification with reference gene primers provided the estimates of nucleated cell counts. Sequencing was performed with immunoSEQ multiplex PCR; in TCRdb, only in-frame clones are kept and a portion is missing. For V, J and clone size, that table is used; D and trimming come from the DNA. Of about 230,000 clones in the sample, more than 65% were seen once. Sequencing was carried out using peripheral blood. The TCR was taken from an elderly woman with acute or convalescent COVID-19.

Here the CDR3 reads CASSRVPSFRSVAHWLFF. The CDR3, as DNA: TGTGCCAGTAGTCGGGTTCCCTCATTTCGTAGCGTGGCCCACTGGCTGTTCTTC. The chain employs TRBV19 and TRBJ2-1; TRBD2 is a possible D gene (5 bases). Germline V gives CDR1 LNHDA, CDR2 SQIVND (reference sequence). The length of the CDR3 is 18 residues. The ends were cut back, 5 bases at V and 15 bases at J, with 35 bases in the middle.